The T cell receptor (beta chain) described here comes from a study of blood T cell repertoires in COVID-19. V dropped 2 bases and J dropped 2 bases, with 5 bases sitting between them. CDR1 is KGHDR, CDR2 SFDVKD, per germline. The CDR3 extends over 13 amino acids. TCRdb's table, derived via immunoSEQ multiplex PCR, lists solely in-frame clones and lacks some. In the table there are around 320,000 clones, 85% of which are singletons. Sequenced sample: peripheral blood. The chain carries TRBV24-1 and TRBJ1-1; D call uncertain. The sequence was collected from a human donor in a cohort sampled during active COVID-19. CDR3 DNA: TGTGCCACCAGTGATTGGAGCAACACTGAAGCTTTCTTT. Its translation is CATSDWSNTEAFF.